The clone carrying this T cell receptor beta chain was counted a single time. Sequencing relied on a cDNA template that was reverse transcribed from extracted RNA. The protocol was immunoSEQ multiplex PCR, while the TCRdb copy is restricted to in-frame clones and leaves out a portion. The profile shows 150,000 to 200,000 clones, roughly 60% of them singletons. The data derive from a study of CD8+ T cells in alopecia areata. Study details: A regimen of oral tofacitinib, 5 to 10 mg twice daily, was given to treated patients.

V lost 4 bases to trimming and J lost 9 bases, with 7 bases between them. This CDR3 region has 10 residues. CDR1 and CDR2 from the germline V gene are SQVTM and ANQGSEA. Treatment noted: oral pan-JAK inhibitor, 5-10 mg twice daily. This clonotype was sampled from a human donor with alopecia areata. The chain carries TRBV29-1 and TRBJ2-1, with no clear D. Source: CD4+ T cells sorted from blood, taken at week 24, from a patient treated with tofacitinib. The CDR3 spells CSVAIGEQFF. The CDR3 bases are TGCAGCGTTGCGATAGGTGAGCAGTTCTTC.